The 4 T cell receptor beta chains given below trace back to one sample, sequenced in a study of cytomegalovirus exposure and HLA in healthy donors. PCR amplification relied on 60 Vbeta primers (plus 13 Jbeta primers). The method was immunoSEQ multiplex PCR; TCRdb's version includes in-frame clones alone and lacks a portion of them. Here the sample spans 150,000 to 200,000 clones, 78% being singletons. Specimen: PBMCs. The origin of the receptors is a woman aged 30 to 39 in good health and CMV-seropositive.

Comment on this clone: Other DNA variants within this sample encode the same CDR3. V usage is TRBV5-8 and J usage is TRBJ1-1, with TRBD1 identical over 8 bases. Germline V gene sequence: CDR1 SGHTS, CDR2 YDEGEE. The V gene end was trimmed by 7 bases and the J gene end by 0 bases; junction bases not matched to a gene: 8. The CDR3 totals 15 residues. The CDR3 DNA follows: TGTGCCAGCGGCCGACAGGGGCCCATGAACACTGAAGCTTTCTTT. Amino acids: CASGRQGPMNTEAFF. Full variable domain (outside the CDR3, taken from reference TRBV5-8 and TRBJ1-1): EAGVTQSPTHLIKTRGQQATLRCSPISGHTSVYWYQQALGLGLQFLLWYDEGEERNRGNFPPRFSGRQFPNYSSELNVNALELEDSALYLCASGRQGPMNTEAFFGQGTRLTVV.

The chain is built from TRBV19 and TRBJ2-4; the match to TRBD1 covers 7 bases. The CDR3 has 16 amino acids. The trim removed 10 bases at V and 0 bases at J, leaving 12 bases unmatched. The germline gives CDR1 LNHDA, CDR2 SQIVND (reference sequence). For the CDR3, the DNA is TGTGCCACAAGCGAAACAGGGGTGCTAGCCAAAAACATTCAGTACTTC. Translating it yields CATSETGVLAKNIQYF.

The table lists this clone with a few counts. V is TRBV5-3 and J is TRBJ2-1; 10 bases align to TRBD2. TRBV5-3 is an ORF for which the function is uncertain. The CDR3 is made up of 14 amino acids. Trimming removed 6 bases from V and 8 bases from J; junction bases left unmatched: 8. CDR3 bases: TGTGCCAGAACCTCTAGCGGGAGACACCATGAGCAGTTCTTC. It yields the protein CARTSSGRHHEQFF.

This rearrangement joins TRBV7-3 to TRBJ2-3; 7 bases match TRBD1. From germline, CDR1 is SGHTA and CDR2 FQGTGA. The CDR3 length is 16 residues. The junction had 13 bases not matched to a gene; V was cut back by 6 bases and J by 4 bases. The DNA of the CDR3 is TGTGCCAGCAGTCCCAACCTAGGGGGCTCCCCAGATACGCAGTATTTT. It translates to CASSPNLGGSPDTQYF.